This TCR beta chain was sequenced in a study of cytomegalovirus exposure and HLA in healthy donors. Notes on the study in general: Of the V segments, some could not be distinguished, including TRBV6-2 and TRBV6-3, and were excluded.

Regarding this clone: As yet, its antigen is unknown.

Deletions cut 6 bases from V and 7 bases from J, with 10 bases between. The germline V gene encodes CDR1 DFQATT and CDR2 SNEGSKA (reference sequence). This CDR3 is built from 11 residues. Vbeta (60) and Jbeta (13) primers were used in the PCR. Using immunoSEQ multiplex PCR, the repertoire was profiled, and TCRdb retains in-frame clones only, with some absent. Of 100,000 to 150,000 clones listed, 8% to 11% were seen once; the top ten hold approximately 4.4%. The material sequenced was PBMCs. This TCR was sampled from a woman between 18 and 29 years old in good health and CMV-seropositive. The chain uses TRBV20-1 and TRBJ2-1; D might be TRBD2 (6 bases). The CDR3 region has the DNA TGCAGTGCCGGGAGTCAGAATGAGCAGTTCTTC. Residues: CSAGSQNEQFF.